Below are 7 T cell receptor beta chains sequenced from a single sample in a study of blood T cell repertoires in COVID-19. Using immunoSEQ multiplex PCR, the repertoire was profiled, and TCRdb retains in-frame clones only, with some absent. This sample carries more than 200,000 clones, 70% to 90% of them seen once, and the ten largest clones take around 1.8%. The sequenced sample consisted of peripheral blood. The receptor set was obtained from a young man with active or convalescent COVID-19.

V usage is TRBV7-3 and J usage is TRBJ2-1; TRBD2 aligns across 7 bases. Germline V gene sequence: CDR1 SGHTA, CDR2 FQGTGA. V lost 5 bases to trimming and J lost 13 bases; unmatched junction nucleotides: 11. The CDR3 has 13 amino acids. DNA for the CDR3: TGTGCCAGCAGCACAACTAGCGAACAATATCAGTTCTTC. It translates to CASSTTSEQYQFF.

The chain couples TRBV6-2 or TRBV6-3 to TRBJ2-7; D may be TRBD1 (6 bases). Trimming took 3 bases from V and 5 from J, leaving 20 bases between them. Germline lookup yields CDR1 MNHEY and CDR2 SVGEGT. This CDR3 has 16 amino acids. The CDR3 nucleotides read TGTGCCAGCAGTTATTCGAACAGGGAAGAAATAGACGAGCAGTACTTC. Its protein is CASSYSNREEIDEQYF.

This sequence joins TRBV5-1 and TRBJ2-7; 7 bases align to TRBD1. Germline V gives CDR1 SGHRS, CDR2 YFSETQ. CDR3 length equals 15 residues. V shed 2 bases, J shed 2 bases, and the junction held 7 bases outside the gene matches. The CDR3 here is CASSFRQGPTYEQYF. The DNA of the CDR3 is TGCGCCAGCAGCTTTAGACAGGGTCCAACCTACGAGCAGTACTTC. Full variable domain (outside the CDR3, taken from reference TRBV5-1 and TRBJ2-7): KAGVTQTPRYLIKTRGQQVTLSCSPISGHRSVSWYQQTPGQGLQFLFEYFSETQRNKGNFPGRFSGRQFSNSRSEMNVSTLELGDSALYLCASSFRQGPTYEQYFGPGTRLTVT.

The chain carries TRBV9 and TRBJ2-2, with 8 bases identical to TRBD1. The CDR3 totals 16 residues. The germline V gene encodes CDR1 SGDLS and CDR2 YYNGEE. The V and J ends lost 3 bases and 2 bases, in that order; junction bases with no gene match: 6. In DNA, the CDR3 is TGTGCCAGCAGCGAGGGGCCAGGGGGCAACACCGGGGAGCTGTTTTTT. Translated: CASSEGPGGNTGELFF. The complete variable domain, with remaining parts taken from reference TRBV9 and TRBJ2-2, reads DSGVTQTPKHLITATGQRVTLRCSPRSGDLSVYWYQQSLDQGLQFLIQYYNGEERAKGNILERFSAQQFPDLHSELNLSSLELGDSALYFCASSEGPGGNTGELFFGEGSRLTVL.

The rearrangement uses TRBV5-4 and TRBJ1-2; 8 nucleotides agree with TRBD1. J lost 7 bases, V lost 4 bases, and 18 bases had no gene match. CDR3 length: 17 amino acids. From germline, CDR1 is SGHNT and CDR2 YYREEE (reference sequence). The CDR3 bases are TGTGCCAGCAGCCCACGACCGGGAGGACAGGGTTCCTTTGGCTACACCTTC. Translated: CASSPRPGGQGSFGYTF.

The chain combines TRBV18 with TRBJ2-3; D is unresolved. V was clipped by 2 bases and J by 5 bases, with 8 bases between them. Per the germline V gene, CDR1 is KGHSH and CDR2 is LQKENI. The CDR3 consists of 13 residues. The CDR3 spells CASSPDSLDTQYF. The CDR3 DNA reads TGTGCCAGCTCACCAGATAGTTTAGATACGCAGTATTTT.

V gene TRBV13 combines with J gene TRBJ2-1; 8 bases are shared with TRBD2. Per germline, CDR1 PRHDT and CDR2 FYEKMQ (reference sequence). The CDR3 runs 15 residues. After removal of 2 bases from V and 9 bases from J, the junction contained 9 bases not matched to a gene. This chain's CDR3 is CASSLKGLALGEQFF. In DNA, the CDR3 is TGTGCCAGCAGCTTAAAAGGACTAGCTTTAGGTGAGCAGTTCTTC.